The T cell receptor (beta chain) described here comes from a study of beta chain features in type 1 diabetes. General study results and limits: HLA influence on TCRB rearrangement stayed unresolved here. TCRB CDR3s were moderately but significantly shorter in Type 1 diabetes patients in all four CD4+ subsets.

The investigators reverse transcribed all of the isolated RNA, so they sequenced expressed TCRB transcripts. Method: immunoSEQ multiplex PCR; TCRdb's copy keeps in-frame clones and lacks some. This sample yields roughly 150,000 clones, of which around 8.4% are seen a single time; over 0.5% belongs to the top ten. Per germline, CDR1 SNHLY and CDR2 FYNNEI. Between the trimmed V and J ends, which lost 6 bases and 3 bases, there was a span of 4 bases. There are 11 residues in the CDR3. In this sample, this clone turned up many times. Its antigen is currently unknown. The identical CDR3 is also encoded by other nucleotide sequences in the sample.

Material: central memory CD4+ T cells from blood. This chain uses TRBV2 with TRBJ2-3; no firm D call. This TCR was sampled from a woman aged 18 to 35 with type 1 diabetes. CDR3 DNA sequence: TGTGCCAGCAGGAGGACAGATACGCAGTATTTT. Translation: CASRRTDTQYF.